This T cell receptor (beta chain) was captured in a study of blood T cell repertoires in COVID-19. Study context: The samples span acute and convalescent COVID-19 from the United States, Italy and Spain. Sample material is recorded as cDNA or gDNA derived from T cells, B-cell-depleted T cells, or PBMCs.

From germline, CDR1 is MDHEN and CDR2 SYDVKM. CDR3 length: 14 residues. The V gene lost 6 bases and the J gene lost 0 bases, with 12 bases spanning the gap. In the original processing: Scientists estimated how many nucleated cells there were by amplifying reference gene primers. The data were produced by immunoSEQ multiplex PCR, yet TCRdb's version contains in-frame clones alone and is incomplete. Clone size and the V and J calls come from that table; the DNA yielded D and trimming. The sample shows around 240,000 clones, roughly four fifths of them seen only once. This receptor was taken from a woman between 50 and 59 years old with acute or convalescent COVID-19. Sequenced sample: peripheral blood. This chain joins TRBV28 and TRBJ2-7, with a possible D match to TRBD2 (5 bases). CDR3 residues: CASRRRESSYEQYF. The CDR3 nucleotides read TGTGCCAGCAGACGAAGGGAGAGCTCCTACGAGCAGTACTTC.